Sequencing of this T cell receptor beta chain was carried out in a study of T cell changes during pregnancy in multiple sclerosis (dated by TCRdb to about 2019). For context, the study as a whole: The study looked at changes in the T cell repertoire across pregnancy in women with multiple sclerosis.

The V and J ends are trimmed by 3 bases and 4 bases, leaving 12 bases between them. The cysteine opens and the phenylalanine closes a CDR3 of 13 amino acids. The only DNA kept is the CDR3, 39 bases in frame from the first base. Looking up the germline V gene (reference sequence) yields CDR1 GTSNPN and CDR2 SVGIG. The library was produced with the immunoSEQ multiplex PCR assay. TCRdb re-hosts the immuneACCESS table, in-frame sequences only. Its copies lack some clones; in the studies checked, an unresolved V gene accounts for under half of them, and the cause for the rest is not known. This sample has some 42,000 clones in its table, and roughly 85% of those were observed once. The ten largest clones represent under 1% of the sample. This clone has a single count. What antigen it recognizes has not been identified. Per-nucleotide qualities are absent, and no much larger clonotype sits a single base away.

The chain is made from TRBV30 and TRBJ1-2; D gene: possibly TRBD1, on 5 matching bases. This receptor was taken from a female donor with multiple sclerosis, enrolled in a pregnancy study. The material sequenced was CD4+ T cells from peripheral blood mononuclear cells, taken after pregnancy. In nucleotides, the sequence is TGTGCCTGGAGGGCAGGGAAAAGCTATGGCTACACCTTC. The encoded protein is CAWRAGKSYGYTF.